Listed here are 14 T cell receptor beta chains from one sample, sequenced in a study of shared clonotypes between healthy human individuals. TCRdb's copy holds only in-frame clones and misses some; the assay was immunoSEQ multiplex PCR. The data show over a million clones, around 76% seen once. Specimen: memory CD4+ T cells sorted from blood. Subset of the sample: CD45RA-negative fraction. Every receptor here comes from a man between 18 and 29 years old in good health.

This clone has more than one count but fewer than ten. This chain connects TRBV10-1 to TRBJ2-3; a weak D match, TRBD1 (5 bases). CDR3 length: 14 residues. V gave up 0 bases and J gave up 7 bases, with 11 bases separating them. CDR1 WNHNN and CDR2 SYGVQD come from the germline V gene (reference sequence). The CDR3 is CASSESHQGYTQYF. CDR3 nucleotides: TGCGCCAGCAGTGAGTCCCATCAGGGATATACGCAGTATTTT.

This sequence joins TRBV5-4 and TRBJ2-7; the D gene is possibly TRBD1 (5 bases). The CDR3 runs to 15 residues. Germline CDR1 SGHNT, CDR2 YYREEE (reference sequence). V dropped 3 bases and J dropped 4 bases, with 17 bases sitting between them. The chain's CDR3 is CASSWTSDVTYEQYF. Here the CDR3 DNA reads TGTGCCAGCAGCTGGACATCGGACGTGACTTACGAGCAGTACTTC.

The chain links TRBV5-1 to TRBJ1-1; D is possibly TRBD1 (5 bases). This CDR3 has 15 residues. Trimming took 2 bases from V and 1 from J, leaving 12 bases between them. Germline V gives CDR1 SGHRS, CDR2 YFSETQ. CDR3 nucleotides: TGCGCCAGCAGCTTTATTTCCACAGGGAACACTGAAGCTTTCTTT. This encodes CASSFISTGNTEAFF.

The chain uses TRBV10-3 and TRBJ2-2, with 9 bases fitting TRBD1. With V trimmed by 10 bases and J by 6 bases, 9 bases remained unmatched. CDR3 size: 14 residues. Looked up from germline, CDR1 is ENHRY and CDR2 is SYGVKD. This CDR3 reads CATSGTGFAGELFF. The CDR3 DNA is TGTGCCACCTCCGGGACAGGGTTCGCCGGGGAGCTGTTTTTT.

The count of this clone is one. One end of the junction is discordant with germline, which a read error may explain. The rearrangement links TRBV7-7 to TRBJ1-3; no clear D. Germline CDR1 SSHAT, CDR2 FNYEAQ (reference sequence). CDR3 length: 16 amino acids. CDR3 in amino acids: CASSFKARSSGNTIYF. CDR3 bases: TGTGCTAGCAGCTTCAAAGCCCGGAGCTCTGGAAACACCATATATTTT.

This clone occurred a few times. CDR3 in amino acids: CAISDGSYGEAFF. The CDR3 region has the DNA TGTGCCATCAGTGACGGTAGTTATGGTGAAGCTTTCTTT. The rearrangement links TRBV10-3 to TRBJ1-1; D ambiguous. The CDR3 has 13 residues. The V gene lost 3 bases and the J gene lost 7 bases, with 12 bases spanning the gap. Germline CDR1 ENHRY, CDR2 SYGVKD.

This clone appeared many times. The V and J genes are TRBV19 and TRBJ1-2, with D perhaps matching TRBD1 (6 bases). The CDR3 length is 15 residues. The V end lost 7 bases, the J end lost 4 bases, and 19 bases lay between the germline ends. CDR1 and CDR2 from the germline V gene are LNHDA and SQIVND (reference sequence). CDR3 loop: CASKGWGADGYGYTF. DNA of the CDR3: TGTGCCAGTAAAGGTTGGGGGGCCGACGGCTATGGCTACACCTTC.

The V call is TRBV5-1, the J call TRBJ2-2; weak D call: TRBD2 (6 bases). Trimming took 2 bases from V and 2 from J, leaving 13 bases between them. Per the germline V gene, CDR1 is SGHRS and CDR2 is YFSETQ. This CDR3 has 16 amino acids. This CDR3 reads CASSFSPSVNTGELFF. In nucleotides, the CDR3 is TGCGCCAGCAGCTTTTCCCCTAGCGTCAACACCGGGGAGCTGTTTTTT.

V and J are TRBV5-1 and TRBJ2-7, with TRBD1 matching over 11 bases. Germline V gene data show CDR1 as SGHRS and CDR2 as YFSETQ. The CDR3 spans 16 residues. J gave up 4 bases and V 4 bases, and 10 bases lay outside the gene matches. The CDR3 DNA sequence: TGCGCCAGCAGCCTGTCCGGGACAGGGGGTGATTACGAGCAGTACTTC. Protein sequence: CASSLSGTGGDYEQYF.

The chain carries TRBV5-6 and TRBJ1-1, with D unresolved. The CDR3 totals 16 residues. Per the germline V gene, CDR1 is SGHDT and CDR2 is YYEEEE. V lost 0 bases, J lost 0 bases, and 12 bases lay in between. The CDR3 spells CASSLGVGRMNTEAFF. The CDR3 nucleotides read TGTGCCAGCAGCTTGGGGGTCGGACGGATGAACACTGAAGCTTTCTTT.

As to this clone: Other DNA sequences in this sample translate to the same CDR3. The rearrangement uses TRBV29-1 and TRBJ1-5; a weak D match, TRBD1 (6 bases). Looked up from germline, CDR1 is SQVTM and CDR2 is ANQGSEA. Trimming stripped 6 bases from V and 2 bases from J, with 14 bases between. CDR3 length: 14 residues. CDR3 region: CSVSQGGGNQPQHF. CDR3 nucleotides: TGCAGCGTATCACAGGGAGGAGGCAATCAGCCCCAGCATTTT.

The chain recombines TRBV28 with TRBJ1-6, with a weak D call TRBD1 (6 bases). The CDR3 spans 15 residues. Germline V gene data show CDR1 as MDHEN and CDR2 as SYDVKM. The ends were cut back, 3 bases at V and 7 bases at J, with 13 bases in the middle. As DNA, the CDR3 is TGTGCCAGCAGTTTCCCAACAGGGAACAATTCACCCCTCCACTTT. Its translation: CASSFPTGNNSPLHF.

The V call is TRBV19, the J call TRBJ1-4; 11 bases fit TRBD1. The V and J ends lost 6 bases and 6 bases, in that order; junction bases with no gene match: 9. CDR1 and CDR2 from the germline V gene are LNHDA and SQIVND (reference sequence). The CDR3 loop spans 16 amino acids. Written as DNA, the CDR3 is TGTGCCAGTAGCCGGACAGGGGGCAGAATCGATGAAAAACTGTTTTTT. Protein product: CASSRTGGRIDEKLFF.

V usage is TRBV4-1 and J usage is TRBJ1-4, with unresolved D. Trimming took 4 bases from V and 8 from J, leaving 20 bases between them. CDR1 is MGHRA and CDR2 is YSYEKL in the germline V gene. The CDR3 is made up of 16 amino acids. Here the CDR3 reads CASSRAGGGSREKLFF. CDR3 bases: TGCGCCAGCAGCCGTGCAGGCGGAGGTTCTCGGGAAAAACTGTTTTTT.